This T cell receptor (beta chain) was retrieved from a study of blood T cell repertoires in COVID-19 (dated by TCRdb to 2019 to 2021). General notes on the study: Samples covering the acute and convalescent phases of COVID-19 were provided by collaborators in the United States, Italy and Spain. The prospective study material was composed of cDNA or gDNA derived from T cells, B-cell-depleted T cells, or PBMCs. Deeply sampled blood TCRbeta repertoires from subjects exposed to, actively infected with, or recovered from COVID-19 were included in the dataset. The repertoires were released in a freely available public database meant as a resource for research on the immune response to SARS-CoV-2. The samples were drawn from the first 160 participants of the ongoing ImmuneRACE study and from roughly 1,300 subjects provided by 6 global collaborators. A de-identified subject ID, COVID-19 status, age in years and sex were almost always included in the sample metadata. Where HLA class I and class II types were available, the types were taken from metadata supplied by the sample provider, not from assay-based typing.

Results and caveats for the whole study, not just this receptor: Clinical and demographic metadata were provided uncurated, with the amount varying by source and participant.

Concerning this clone itself: What antigen it recognizes has not been identified. Within one base of it there is no much larger clone, and no base qualities were kept.

The immunoSEQ Assay, a bias-controlled multiplex PCR, was used to amplify TCRbeta CDR3 regions from genomic DNA. The original pipeline was this. The number of nucleated cells in each sample was estimated by amplification of reference gene primers within the assay. To quantify the absolute abundance of each unique TCRbeta CDR3 rearrangement, sequence reads were collapsed and filtered. For each sample, productive Simpson clonality was calculated by taking the square root of Simpson's diversity index across productive rearrangements. TCRdb's version of the immuneACCESS table is confined to in-frame rearrangements and falls short of the full clone set. An unresolved V gene accounts for under half of the shortfall where checked; the remainder is of unknown origin. V, J and clone size derive from that table, while D and trimming were established from the DNA sequence. The sample contains fewer than 200,000 clones, 89% of them found a single time. Approximately 2% of the sample belongs to the ten largest clones.

A second Seattle source provided samples from volunteer blood donors who had recovered from COVID-19. Collaborating institutions collected whole blood in K2EDTA tubes following their own protocols. For TCRbeta analysis, collaborators shipped samples as frozen whole blood, isolated PBMCs, or DNA extracted from either of those sample types. The germline V end is reduced by 5 bases and the J end by 1 base; junction bases left unmatched: 12. From its cysteine to its phenylalanine, the CDR3 spans 17 amino acids. Of the read, only the CDR3 DNA is kept; its 51 bases are in frame from base 1. Taken from the germline V gene, the CDR1 and CDR2 loops are SGHTA and FQGTGA.

The receptor was derived from a young man who had recovered from COVID-19. The chain joins TRBV7-3 to TRBJ2-7; the junction holds 9 bases that match TRBD2. Sequencing used peripheral blood. This receptor has the CDR3 CASSGTVASGESYEQYF. The sequence in DNA is TGTGCCAGCAGCGGCACGGTGGCTAGCGGGGAGTCCTACGAGCAGTACTTC.